The 22 T cell receptor beta chains below come from one sample, sequenced in a study of Graves' ophthalmopathy and Graves' hyperthyroidism. As the template, RNA transcripts were used to amplify TCR beta CDR3 regions. First-round RT-PCR employed HTBI primers, with a second-round multiplex PCR after it. TCRdb reprocessed the multiplex PCR reads via MiXCR and lists one record per CDR3 protein. The table lists 150,000 to 200,000 distinct CDR3 sequences, roughly 36% of them singletons, with around 9.3% in the top ten. The material sequenced was peripheral blood. The receptors derive from a man aged 25-45 years with Graves' ophthalmopathy.

In this sample, this clonotype turned up many times. A much larger clone differs by one base, so this may be a read error. The gene calls are TRBV6-4 and TRBJ2-5; 7 nucleotides agree with TRBD1. After removal of 4 bases from V and 5 bases from J, the junction contained 10 bases not matched to a gene. This CDR3 spans 15 amino acids. CDR1 is MRHNA, CDR2 SNTAGT, per germline. CDR3 DNA sequence: TGTGCCAGCAGTGGCGTGAGGGGGCGCGGGGAGACCCAGTACTTC. Translated, it gives CASSGVRGRGETQYF.

At least ten counts were recorded for this clonotype. The chain is built from TRBV6-4 and TRBJ1-3, with a possible D match to TRBD1 (6 bases). V gave up 4 bases and J gave up 1 base, with 20 bases separating them. From germline, CDR1 is MRHNA and CDR2 SNTAGT. This CDR3 contains 18 residues. The CDR3 region is CASSAVSGQFLSGNTIYF. The DNA for the CDR3 is TGTGCCAGCAGTGCTGTTTCTGGACAGTTCCTTTCTGGAAACACCATATATTTT.

This clonotype was seen repeatedly, ten times or more. This chain joins TRBV27 and TRBJ2-6; D not resolved. The CDR3 totals 16 residues. V lost 2 bases, J lost 0 bases, and 8 bases lay in between. Germline values: CDR1 MNHEY, CDR2 SMNVEV (reference sequence). The CDR3: CASSLIGSSGANVLTF. In nucleotides, the CDR3 is TGTGCCAGCAGTTTAATAGGAAGCTCTGGGGCCAACGTCCTGACTTTC.

In its sample, this clonotype was seen many times. The V gene is TRBV12-3 or TRBV12-4, the J gene TRBJ1-5; 7 bases are shared with TRBD1. The CDR3 has 13 residues. V dropped 5 bases and J dropped 4; count of bases not matched to a gene: 2. The CDR3 here is CASSSRGNQPQHF. The CDR3 region has the DNA TGTGCCAGCAGTAGCAGGGGGAATCAGCCCCAGCATTTT.

This clonotype is a singleton in its sample. The rearrangement joins TRBV6-1 to TRBJ2-2; D is ambiguous. There are 15 residues in the CDR3. Trimming took 6 bases from V and 3 from J, leaving 14 bases between them. CDR1 is MNHNS and CDR2 is SASEGT in the germline V gene. The CDR3 bases are TGTGCCAGCAGAGAGACCGACGTGGACACCGGGGAGCTGTTTTTT. It translates to CASRETDVDTGELFF.

The V and J genes are TRBV6-4 and TRBJ2-5, with D perhaps TRBD2 (5 bases). The CDR3 is made up of 14 amino acids. Germline V gives CDR1 MRHNA, CDR2 SNTAGT. Trimming removed 6 bases from V and 4 bases from J, with 15 bases in between. CDR3 DNA: TGTGCCAGCAGCATGGACGGGCGGGTAGAGACCCAGTACTTC. Protein sequence: CASSMDGRVETQYF.

This clonotype has only a few counts. This chain connects TRBV6-2 or TRBV6-3 to TRBJ2-2; D assignment may be TRBD1 or TRBD2 (5 bases each). Germline V lookup: CDR1 MNHEY, CDR2 SVGEGT. The V end was cut by 2 bases, the J end by 7 bases, with 8 bases between. This CDR3 has 13 residues. Written as DNA, the CDR3 is TGTGCCAGCAGTTACATGGGGGACGGGGAGCTGTTTTTT. Its protein product is CASSYMGDGELFF.

In this sample, this clonotype turned up many times. The V call is TRBV6-2 or TRBV6-3, the J call TRBJ1-2; the match to TRBD1 covers 7 bases. The germline V gene encodes CDR1 MNHEY and CDR2 SVGEGT. Unmatched junction bases numbered 15, after V lost 6 bases and J lost 8 bases. The CDR3 length is 15 residues. CDR3 sequence: CASSSGPDRVYGYTF. DNA of the CDR3: TGTGCCAGCAGCTCCGGCCCAGACAGGGTTTACGGCTACACCTTC.

Many counts were recorded for this clonotype. The J gene is TRBJ2-7, the V gene TRBV12-3 or TRBV12-4; D is possibly TRBD2 (6 bases). The V end lost 1 base, the J end lost 5 bases, and 18 bases lay between the germline ends. This CDR3 has 16 residues. CDR3 residues: CASSLEPWRDGNEQYF. CDR3 coding DNA: TGTGCCAGCAGTTTAGAGCCGTGGCGGGACGGAAACGAGCAGTACTTC.

This chain's CDR3 is CASSLASSGSQQETQYF. The CDR3 bases are TGTGCCAGCAGTTTAGCCTCTAGCGGGAGTCAGCAAGAGACCCAGTACTTC. The chain has TRBV28 and TRBJ2-5; TRBD2 matches at 10 bases. The CDR3 sequence is 17 residues long. Germline V lookup: CDR1 MDHEN, CDR2 SYDVKM. J gave up 2 bases and V 2 bases, and 8 bases lay outside the gene matches.

The genes are TRBV6-1 and TRBJ2-7, with a weak D call TRBD1 (5 bases). The CDR3 runs 14 residues. Trimming pared 8 bases from V and 3 bases from J, leaving 17 bases between. Germline-derived CDR1 and CDR2 are MNHNS and SASEGT. The CDR3 region has the DNA TGTGCCAGCCCATGGGGCACAGAGGACTACGAGCAGTACTTC. It translates to CASPWGTEDYEQYF.

V gene TRBV28 combines with J gene TRBJ2-7, with TRBD2 matching over 8 bases. Germline V CDR1 and CDR2: MDHEN, SYDVKM. The J segment lost 4 bases and the V segment lost 4 bases, leaving 6 bases of the junction unmatched. The CDR3 spans 14 residues. The CDR3 loop is CASSSGTSKYEQYF. As DNA, the CDR3 is TGTGCCAGCAGTTCCGGGACTAGTAAATACGAGCAGTACTTC.

This clonotype was picked up many times. This chain connects TRBV19 to TRBJ1-1; D is unclear. This CDR3 spans 11 amino acids. V was pared by 5 bases and J by 7 bases, with 8 bases between. Germline V gene data show CDR1 as LNHDA and CDR2 as SQIVND (reference sequence). The DNA of the CDR3 is TGTGCCAGTAGTCTTGGCAGTGAAGCTTTCTTT. Translated: CASSLGSEAFF.

The rearrangement joins TRBV28 to TRBJ1-1; weak D call: TRBD1 (5 bases). CDR3 length: 15 residues. The ends were cut back, 6 bases at V and 4 bases at J, with 18 bases in the middle. In germline, CDR1 is MDHEN, CDR2 SYDVKM. CDR3 in amino acids: CASSPGTYKGTEAFF. For the CDR3, the DNA is TGTGCCAGCAGCCCCGGGACCTATAAGGGCACTGAAGCTTTCTTT. The full variable domain, in which reference TRBV28 and TRBJ1-1 provide the parts outside the CDR3, is DVKVTQSSRYLVKRTGEKVFLECVQDMDHENMFWYRQDPGLGLRLIYFSYDVKMKEKGDIPEGYSVSREKKERFSLILESASTNQTSMYLCASSPGTYKGTEAFFGQGTRLTVV.

This rearrangement joins TRBV5-5 to TRBJ1-1; 10 bases agree with TRBD1. The germline V gene encodes CDR1 SGHKS and CDR2 YYEKEE (reference sequence). This CDR3 is built from 15 residues. V dropped 1 base and J dropped 3; count of bases not matched to a gene: 3. The CDR3: CASSLWDRGDTEAFF. The CDR3 DNA sequence: TGTGCCAGCAGCTTGTGGGACAGGGGAGACACTGAAGCTTTCTTT.

This clonotype has a count of ten or more. The V gene is TRBV7-8, the J gene TRBJ2-7; D possibly corresponds to TRBD1 (5 bases). Trimming removed 1 base at V and 4 bases at J, with 14 bases between. The CDR3 is 15 amino acids. CDR1 is SGHVS, CDR2 FQNEAQ, per germline. The CDR3 loop reads CASSLEAGFWYEQYF. The CDR3 nucleotides are TGTGCCAGCAGCTTAGAGGCAGGGTTTTGGTACGAGCAGTACTTC.

This clonotype has at least ten counts. The chain recombines TRBV20-1 with TRBJ2-2; TRBD1 is a possible D gene (5 bases). This CDR3 is 12 amino acids long. CDR1 is DFQATT, CDR2 SNEGSKA, per germline (reference sequence). The ends were cut back, 3 bases at V and 7 bases at J, with 9 bases in the middle. The CDR3: CSARKQGGELFF. CDR3 DNA sequence: TGCAGTGCTAGGAAGCAGGGCGGGGAGCTGTTTTTT.

The sample holds one count of this clonotype. The CDR3 sequence is CASNLNGGSNQPQHF. CDR3 in DNA: TGTGCCAGCAATCTAAATGGGGGTAGCAATCAGCCCCAGCATTTT. The chain employs TRBV6-1 and TRBJ1-5, with a possible D match to TRBD1 (5 bases). V shed 7 bases and J shed 0 bases, with 13 bases lying between them. CDR1 is MNHNS, CDR2 SASEGT, per germline. This CDR3 comprises 15 residues.

V and J are TRBV30 and TRBJ1-1; 9 nucleotides align to TRBD1. The CDR3 spans 15 residues. Germline-derived CDR1 and CDR2 are GTSNPN and SVGIG (reference sequence). Trimming took 1 base from V and 5 from J; bases not matched to a gene: 8. The CDR3 region is CAWSGDRARGTEAFF. The CDR3, as DNA: TGTGCCTGGAGTGGGGACAGGGCGCGTGGAACTGAAGCTTTCTTT.

This clonotype was detected ten times or more. The chain combines TRBV11-3 with TRBJ2-7, with TRBD2 matching over 10 bases. Trimming took 4 bases from V and 3 from J; bases not matched to a gene: 3. CDR1 and CDR2 (germline): SGHNT, YENEEA. The CDR3 has 14 residues. CDR3 DNA sequence: TGTGCCAGCAGCTCGGGACTAGCGAACTACGAGCAGTACTTC. Its translation is CASSSGLANYEQYF. Together with reference TRBV11-3 and TRBJ2-7, the CDR3 gives the full variable domain: EAGVVQSPRYKIIEKKQPVAFWCNPISGHNTLYWYLQNLGQGPELLIRYENEEAVDDSQLPKDRFSAERLKGVDSTLKIQPAELGDSAVYLCASSSGLANYEQYFGPGTRLTVT.

As DNA, the CDR3 is TGCAGTGCCCGATTCCCAGGTATCGTTAACACTGAAGCTTTCTTT. Protein sequence: CSARFPGIVNTEAFF. The rearrangement links TRBV20-1 to TRBJ1-1; D is undetermined. With 6 bases removed from V and 2 bases from J, the gap between germline ends came to 19 bases. Germline V gives CDR1 DFQATT, CDR2 SNEGSKA (reference sequence). The CDR3 runs to 15 residues.

The J gene is TRBJ1-1, the V gene TRBV12-3 or TRBV12-4; 8 bases are a match to TRBD1. V lost 6 bases, J lost 6 bases, and 9 bases stayed unmatched. This CDR3 has 14 amino acids. In DNA form, the CDR3 reads TGTGCCAGCAGCCGGACAGGGTATAAGGCTGAAGCTTTCTTT. It specifies CASSRTGYKAEAFF.